A selection of T cell receptor beta chains follows, all from one sample in a study of blood T cell repertoires in COVID-19. Using immunoSEQ multiplex PCR, the repertoire was profiled, and TCRdb retains in-frame clones only, with some absent. Of approximately 250,000 clones in the sample, just under 85% were seen once. The sample consisted of peripheral blood. The receptors originated from an older woman with active or convalescent COVID-19. Both conserved end residues are part of each CDR3. The D gene is left open where the match is weak. The size field is filled for only some rows; it gives once, few, many or a size class.

TRBJ1-1 | TRBV19 | - | TRBD1 | CASSTAQGTEAFF | TGTGCCAGTAGTACCGCACAGGGGACTGAAGCTTTCTTT
TRBJ1-2 | TRBV24-1 | - | TRBD1 | CATSDRTGLGYTF | TGTGCCACCAGTGACCGGACAGGGCTTGGCTACACCTTC
TRBJ2-2 | TRBV6-1 | once | - | CASSEMEGSNTGELFF | TGTGCCAGCAGTGAAATGGAGGGATCGAACACCGGGGAGCTGTTTTTT
TRBJ2-2 | TRBV2 | - | - | CASRETRNTGELFF | TGTGCCAGCAGGGAAACAAGGAACACCGGGGAGCTGTTTTTT
TRBJ1-3 | TRBV27 | once | - | CASSLSRGVAGNTIYF | TGTGCCAGCAGTTTATCCAGGGGAGTGGCTGGAAACACCATATATTTT
TRBJ1-1 | TRBV6-1 | - | TRBD1 | CASSDNNRGQGYTEAFF | TGTGCCAGCAGTGATAATAACAGGGGGCAGGGGTACACTGAAGCTTTCTTT
TRBJ1-3 | TRBV5-6 | - | - | CASSLGGDSGNTIYF | TGTGCCAGCAGCTTAGGGGGTGACTCTGGAAACACCATATATTTT
TRBJ1-1 | TRBV30 | - | - | CAWVMNTEAFF | TGTGCCTGGGTAATGAACACTGAAGCTTTCTTT
TRBJ1-5 | TRBV19 | - | - | CASSMTPSYSNQPQHF | TGTGCCAGTAGTATGACGCCTAGTTATAGCAATCAGCCCCAGCATTTT
TRBJ2-3 | TRBV5-1 | - | TRBD2 | CASSYTSGRARDTQYF | TGCGCCAGCAGCTATACTAGCGGGAGGGCCCGTGATACGCAGTATTTT